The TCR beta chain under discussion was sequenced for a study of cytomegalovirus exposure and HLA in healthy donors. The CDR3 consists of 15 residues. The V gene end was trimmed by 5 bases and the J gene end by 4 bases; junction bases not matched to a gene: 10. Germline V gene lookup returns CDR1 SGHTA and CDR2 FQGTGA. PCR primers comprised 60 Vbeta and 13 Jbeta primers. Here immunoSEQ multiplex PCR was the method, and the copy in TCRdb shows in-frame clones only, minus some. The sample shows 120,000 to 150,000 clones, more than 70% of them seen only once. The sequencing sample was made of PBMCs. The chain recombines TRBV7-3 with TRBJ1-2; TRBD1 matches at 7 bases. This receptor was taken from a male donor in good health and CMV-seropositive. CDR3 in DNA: TGTGCCAGCAGCCCGACAGTCACAGGGGTCTATGGCTACACCTTC. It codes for CASSPTVTGVYGYTF.